This TCR beta chain was captured in a study of blood T cells in healthy people across ages. Concerning this clonotype: What it binds is not known.

V shed 5 bases and J shed 8 bases, with 7 bases lying between them. The CDR3 extends over 11 amino acids. CDR1 is LNHNV and CDR2 is YYDKDF in the germline V gene (reference sequence). Study observations and caveats: Significant beta diversity loss was already apparent by age roughly 40, declining roughly linearly.

For the second PCR, which ran for roughly 7 to 11 cycles, a sample-barcoded 5' primer and a J-beta primer mix were used. TCRdb used MiXCR to reprocess the 5' RACE reads, holding one entry per CDR3 protein. This table holds around 800,000 distinct CDR3 sequences, less than 80% found once. This TCR came from a man aged 25 to 40 in good health. Source material: blood. The genes are TRBV15 and TRBJ2-1; possibly TRBD1 for D (5 bases). The CDR3 region has the DNA TGTGCCACCAGCGGGGCGGATGAGCAGTTCTTC. The encoded protein is CATSGADEQFF.